Each of the 12 T cell receptor beta chains below was sequenced from the same sample in a study of blood T cell repertoires in COVID-19 (dated by TCRdb to the early 2020s). Library construction relied on the immunoSEQ multiplex PCR assay. Not all clones reach the TCRdb copy of this immuneACCESS table, which keeps in-frame sequences only. Checked studies attribute under half of the gap to unresolved V genes and leave the rest unexplained. This sample lists 250,000 to 400,000 clones; almost 90% were detected once. Together, the top ten hold less than 3% of the sample. The sequenced sample was peripheral blood. The receptor set was obtained from a woman aged 30 to 39 with COVID-19, enrolled during active disease.

This rearrangement joins TRBV6-5 to TRBJ1-2, with no clear D. Germline CDR1 reads MNHEY; CDR2 reads SVGAGI. The CDR3 spans 11 residues. V lost 10 bases and J 6 bases, leaving 12 bases between the germline ends. The CDR3 DNA sequence: TGTGCCACCCAACGGGGAGATGGCTACACCTTC. Translating gives CATQRGDGYTF.

The rearrangement joins TRBV9 to TRBJ1-5, with TRBD1 as a possible D gene (5 bases). The CDR3 spans 15 residues. Trimming removed 3 bases at V and 5 bases at J, with 15 bases between. Germline CDR1 reads SGDLS; CDR2 reads YYNGEE. The CDR3 is CASSEGGVDDQPQHF. Written as DNA, the CDR3 is TGTGCCAGCAGCGAGGGAGGGGTTGATGATCAGCCCCAGCATTTT.

J is TRBJ2-2 and V is TRBV2; weak D call: TRBD2 (6 bases). The CDR3 sequence is 15 residues long. With 4 bases removed from V and 6 bases from J, the gap between germline ends came to 15 bases. CDR1 SNHLY and CDR2 FYNNEI come from the germline V gene. This chain's CDR3 is CASSVGQGGAGELFF. The CDR3 nucleotides are TGTGCCAGCAGTGTAGGGCAGGGAGGCGCCGGGGAGCTGTTTTTT.

V and J are TRBV16 and TRBJ1-5; maybe TRBD1 (5 bases). The germline CDR1 and CDR2 sequences are KGHSY and FQNENV. The V and J ends lost 4 bases and 9 bases respectively, with 16 bases between them. The CDR3 length is 14 residues. The CDR3 spells CASSPGWGLGPQHF. The CDR3 DNA follows: TGTGCCAGCAGCCCTGGTTGGGGCCTTGGGCCCCAGCATTTT. The variable domain in full, completed from reference TRBV16 and TRBJ1-5, reads GEEVAQTPKHLVRGEGQKAKLYCAPIKGHSYVFWYQQVLKNEFKFLISFQNENVFDETGMPKERFSAKCLPNSPCSLEIQATKLEDSAVYFCASSPGWGLGPQHFGDGTRLSIL.

This sequence joins TRBV28 and TRBJ1-5; tentatively, D is TRBD1 (6 bases). Trimming took 6 bases from V and 4 from J, leaving 7 bases between them. The V gene's germline CDR1 is MDHEN and CDR2 SYDVKM. CDR3 length equals 12 residues. The CDR3, as DNA: TGTGCCAGCAGGGGGGCTAATCAGCCCCAGCATTTT. Translated: CASRGANQPQHF.

The V gene is TRBV27, the J gene TRBJ1-1; possible D gene TRBD1, 6 bases. The CDR3 covers 15 residues. Germline-derived CDR1 and CDR2 are MNHEY and SMNVEV (reference sequence). The V and J ends lost 5 bases and 0 bases respectively, with 13 bases between them. The CDR3 loop reads CASSNRQVMNTEAFF. The CDR3 DNA reads TGTGCCAGCAGTAACCGACAGGTTATGAACACTGAAGCTTTCTTT.

The rearrangement joins TRBV6-5 to TRBJ2-2, with D possibly being TRBD2 (5 bases). V lost 2 bases, J lost 1 base, and 11 bases lay in between. CDR3 size: 16 residues. Germline V lookup: CDR1 MNHEY, CDR2 SVGAGI. CDR3 region: CASSYRRQLNTGELFF. The CDR3 region has the DNA TGTGCCAGCAGTTACCGGAGGCAGTTGAACACCGGGGAGCTGTTTTTT.

This CDR3 is CASSMGASGRSEQFF. CDR3 bases: TGTGCCAGTAGTATGGGGGCTAGCGGGCGTAGTGAGCAGTTCTTC. V and J are TRBV19 and TRBJ2-1, with 8 bases lining up with TRBD2. Losses at the gene ends were 3 bases for V and 9 bases for J; bases not matched to a gene: 10. Germline loops: CDR1 LNHDA, CDR2 SQIVND (reference sequence). The CDR3 is made up of 15 amino acids.

This clone was counted once. This same CDR3 is encoded by further DNA sequences in the sample. This sequence joins TRBV2 and TRBJ1-4; 9 bases are a match to TRBD1. V was pared by 6 bases and J by 8 bases, with 4 bases of the junction left unmatched. This CDR3 region has 13 residues. CDR1 and CDR2 from the germline V gene are SNHLY and FYNNEI. In DNA, the CDR3 is TGTGCCAGCAGCCGGGACAGGGAGGAAAAACTGTTTTTT. Its translation is CASSRDREEKLFF.

The CDR3 sequence: CASSLGSGQQQPQHF. In DNA, the CDR3 is TGTGCCAGCAGCCTAGGGTCGGGACAGCAACAGCCCCAGCATTTT. The chain carries TRBV7-8 and TRBJ1-5; 7 nucleotides agree with TRBD1. Germline V gene sequence: CDR1 SGHVS, CDR2 FQNEAQ. This CDR3 spans 15 amino acids. The V and J ends lost 5 bases and 7 bases, in that order; junction bases with no gene match: 11.

The V call is TRBV6-4, the J call TRBJ2-7, with D possibly being TRBD1 (5 bases). The CDR3 is made up of 15 amino acids. The germline CDR1 and CDR2 sequences are MRHNA and SNTAGT. The V end lost 6 bases, the J end lost 0 bases, and 15 bases lay between the germline ends. CDR3 loop: CASRPKQVSSYEQYF. CDR3 DNA: TGTGCCAGCAGACCCAAACAGGTAAGCTCCTACGAGCAGTACTTC.

The chain carries TRBV7-2 and TRBJ1-5, with a tentative D call TRBD1 (5 bases). The CDR3 length is 14 residues. V lost 3 bases to trimming and J lost 7 bases, with 13 bases between them. Germline V CDR1 and CDR2: SGHTA, FQGNSA. This chain's CDR3 is CASSFVGGGQPQHF. The CDR3, as DNA: TGTGCCAGCAGCTTTGTTGGGGGAGGACAGCCCCAGCATTTT.